Detailed here is one T cell receptor beta chain. As handled by the study authors: Quantification of nucleated cells was approximated via reference gene primer amplification. Generated by immunoSEQ multiplex PCR, the TCRdb table keeps only in-frame clones and is missing some. The V and J calls and the clone size are those of that table, but D and trimming were determined from the DNA. Seen here are 45,000 to 60,000 clones, roughly 87% observed once, and the top ten hold 3% to 3.5%. The data stem from a study of blood T cell repertoires in COVID-19. At the level of the study: Samples representing acute and convalescent COVID-19 were sourced from the United States, Italy and Spain. T cells, B-cell-depleted T cells, or PBMCs supplied cDNA or gDNA.

The TCR was taken from a middle-aged man with active COVID-19. Sequenced input: peripheral blood.

This CDR3 reads CASSPGTSLTEQYF. CDR3 in DNA: TGTGCCAGCTCACCGGGGACTTCGCTCACCGAGCAGTACTTC. The V gene is TRBV18, the J gene TRBJ2-7, with a tentative D call TRBD2 (6 bases). V lost 3 bases and J 6 bases, leaving 15 bases between the germline ends. This CDR3 has 14 amino acids. Per germline, CDR1 KGHSH and CDR2 LQKENI.